This TCR beta chain emerged from a study of cytomegalovirus exposure and HLA in healthy donors. Study details: An early data release held 80 million or so unique TCRs from HLA-typed donors.

The CDR3 length is 14 residues. Germline V CDR1 and CDR2: SNHLY, FYNNEI. The PCR made use of 60 Vbeta and 13 Jbeta primers. Clones were read by immunoSEQ multiplex PCR, and TCRdb kept only the in-frame ones, dropping some. The sample yields 100,000 or so clones, roughly 85% seen once. The clonotype originates from a woman between 35 and 50 years old in good health and CMV-seronegative. Input material: PBMCs. The rearrangement uses TRBV2 and TRBJ2-5, with 7 bases aligning to TRBD1. The assigned J gene may be wrong: the sequence end matches TRBJ2-7 better. CDR3 region: CAGTGALTGYEQYF. As DNA, the CDR3 is TGTGCCGGCACAGGGGCACTCACTGGTTACGAGCAGTACTTC.